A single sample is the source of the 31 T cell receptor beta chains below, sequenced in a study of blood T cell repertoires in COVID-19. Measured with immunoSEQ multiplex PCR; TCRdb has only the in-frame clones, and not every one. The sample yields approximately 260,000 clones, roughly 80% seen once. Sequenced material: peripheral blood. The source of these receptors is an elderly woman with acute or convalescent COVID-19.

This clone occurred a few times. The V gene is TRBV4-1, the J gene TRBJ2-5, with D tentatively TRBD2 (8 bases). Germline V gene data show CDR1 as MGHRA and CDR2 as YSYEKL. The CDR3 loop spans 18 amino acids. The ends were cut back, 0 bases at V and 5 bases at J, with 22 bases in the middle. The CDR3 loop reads CASSQDRSGLGGRETQYF. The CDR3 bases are TGCGCCAGCAGCCAAGATAGGTCGGGACTAGGGGGCAGGGAGACCCAGTACTTC.

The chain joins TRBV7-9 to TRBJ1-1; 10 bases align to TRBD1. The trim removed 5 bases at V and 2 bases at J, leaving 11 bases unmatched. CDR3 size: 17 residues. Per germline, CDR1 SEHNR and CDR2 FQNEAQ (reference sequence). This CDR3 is CASSPGGTGVSNTEAFF. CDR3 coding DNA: TGTGCCAGCAGCCCGGGCGGGACAGGGGTCTCAAACACTGAAGCTTTCTTT.

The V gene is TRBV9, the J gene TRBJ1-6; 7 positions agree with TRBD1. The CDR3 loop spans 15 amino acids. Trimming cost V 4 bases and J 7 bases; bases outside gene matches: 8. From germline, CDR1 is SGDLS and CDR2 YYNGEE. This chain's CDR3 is CASSRQGAGNSPLHF. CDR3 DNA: TGTGCCAGCAGCCGACAGGGCGCCGGGAATTCACCCCTCCACTTT.

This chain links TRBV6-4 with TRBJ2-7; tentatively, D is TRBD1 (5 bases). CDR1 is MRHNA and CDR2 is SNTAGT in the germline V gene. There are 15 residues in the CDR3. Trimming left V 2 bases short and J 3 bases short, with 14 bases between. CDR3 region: CASSDPERGLYEQYF. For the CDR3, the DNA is TGTGCCAGCAGTGACCCCGAAAGGGGTCTCTACGAGCAGTACTTC.

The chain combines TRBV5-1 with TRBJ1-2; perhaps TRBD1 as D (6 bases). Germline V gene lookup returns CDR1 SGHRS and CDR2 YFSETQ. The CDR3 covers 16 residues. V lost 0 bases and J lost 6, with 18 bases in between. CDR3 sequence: CASSLAGGGGGHGYTF. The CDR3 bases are TGCGCCAGCAGCTTGGCCGGCGGCGGCGGGGGGCATGGCTACACCTTC.

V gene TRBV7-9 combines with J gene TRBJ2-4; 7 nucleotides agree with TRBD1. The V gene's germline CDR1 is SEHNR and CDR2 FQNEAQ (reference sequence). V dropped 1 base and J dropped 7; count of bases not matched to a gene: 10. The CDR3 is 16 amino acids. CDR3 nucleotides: TGTGCCAGCAGCTTAGTCCCGGGACAGTCAATGAACATTCAGTACTTC. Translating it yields CASSLVPGQSMNIQYF.

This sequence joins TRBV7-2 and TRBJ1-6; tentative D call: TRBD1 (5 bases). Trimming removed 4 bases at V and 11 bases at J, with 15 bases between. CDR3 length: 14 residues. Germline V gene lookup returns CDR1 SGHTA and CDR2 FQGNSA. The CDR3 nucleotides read TGTGCCAGCAGCTCGCAGGGTATGGGGACACCCCTCCACTTT. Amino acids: CASSSQGMGTPLHF. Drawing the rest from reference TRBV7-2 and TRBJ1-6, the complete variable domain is GAGVSQSPSNKVTEKGKDVELRCDPISGHTALYWYRQSLGQGLEFLIYFQGNSAPDKSGLPSDRFSAERTGGSVSTLTIQRTQQEDSAVYLCASSSQGMGTPLHFGNGTRLTVT.

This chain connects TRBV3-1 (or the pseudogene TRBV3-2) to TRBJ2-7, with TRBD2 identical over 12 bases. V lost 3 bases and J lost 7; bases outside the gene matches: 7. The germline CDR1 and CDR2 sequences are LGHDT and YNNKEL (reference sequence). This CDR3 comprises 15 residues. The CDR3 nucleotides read TGTGCCAGCAGCCAGGAGGCTAGCGGGGGGGATGAGCAGTACTTC. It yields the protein CASSQEASGGDEQYF.

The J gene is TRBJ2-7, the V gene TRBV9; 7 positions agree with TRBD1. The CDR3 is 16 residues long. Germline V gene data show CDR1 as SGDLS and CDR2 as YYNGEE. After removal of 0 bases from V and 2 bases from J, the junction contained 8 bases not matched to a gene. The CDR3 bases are TGTGCCAGCAGCGTAGCCCCGGGACAGTCCCCCTACGAGCAGTACTTC. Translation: CASSVAPGQSPYEQYF.

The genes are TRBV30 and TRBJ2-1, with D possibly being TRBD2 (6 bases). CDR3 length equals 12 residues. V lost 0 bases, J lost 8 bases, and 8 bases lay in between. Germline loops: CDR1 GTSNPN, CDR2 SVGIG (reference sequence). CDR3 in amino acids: CAWSVWGDEQFF. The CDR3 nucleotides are TGTGCCTGGAGTGTATGGGGGGATGAGCAGTTCTTC.

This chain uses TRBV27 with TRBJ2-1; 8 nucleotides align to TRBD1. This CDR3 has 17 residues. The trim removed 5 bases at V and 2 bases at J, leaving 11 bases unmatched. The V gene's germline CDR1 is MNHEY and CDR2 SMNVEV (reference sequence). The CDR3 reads CASSPYGTGSTYNEQFF. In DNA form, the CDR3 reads TGTGCCAGCAGTCCATATGGGACAGGCTCCACCTACAATGAGCAGTTCTTC.

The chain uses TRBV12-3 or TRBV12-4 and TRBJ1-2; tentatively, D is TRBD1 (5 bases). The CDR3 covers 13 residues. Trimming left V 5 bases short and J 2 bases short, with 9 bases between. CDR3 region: CASSEQVNYGYTF. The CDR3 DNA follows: TGTGCCAGCAGTGAACAGGTCAACTATGGCTACACCTTC.

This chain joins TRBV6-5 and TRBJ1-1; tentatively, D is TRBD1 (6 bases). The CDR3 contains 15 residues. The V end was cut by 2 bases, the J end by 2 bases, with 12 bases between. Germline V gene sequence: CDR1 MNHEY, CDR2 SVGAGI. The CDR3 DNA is TGTGCCAGCAGTTACGGGAGGGGGGGAAACACTGAAGCTTTCTTT. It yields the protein CASSYGRGGNTEAFF.

CDR3: CASSPEPAGALGTQYF. The CDR3 region has the DNA TGTGCCAGCAGCCCGGAGCCAGCGGGGGCTTTGGGGACCCAGTACTTC. The chain employs TRBV6-4 and TRBJ2-5; TRBD2 agrees at 8 bases. From germline, CDR1 is MRHNA and CDR2 SNTAGT. The CDR3 runs to 16 residues. Trimming removed 6 bases from V and 7 bases from J; junction bases left unmatched: 16.

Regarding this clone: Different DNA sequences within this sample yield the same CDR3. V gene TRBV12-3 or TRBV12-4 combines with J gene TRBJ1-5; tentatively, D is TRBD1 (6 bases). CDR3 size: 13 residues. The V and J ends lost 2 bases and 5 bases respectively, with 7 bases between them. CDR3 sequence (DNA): TGTGCCAGCAGTTTAAAGGGGGATCAGCCCCAGCATTTT. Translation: CASSLKGDQPQHF.

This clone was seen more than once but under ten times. CDR3 in DNA: TGTGCCAGCAGTTTAAGAGGAGGGGTAGGCTACACCTTC. Its protein product is CASSLRGGVGYTF. The V call is TRBV28, the J call TRBJ1-2; perhaps TRBD1 as D (5 bases). Germline V lookup: CDR1 MDHEN, CDR2 SYDVKM. Trimming stripped 2 bases from V and 8 bases from J, with 12 bases between. The CDR3 has 13 residues.

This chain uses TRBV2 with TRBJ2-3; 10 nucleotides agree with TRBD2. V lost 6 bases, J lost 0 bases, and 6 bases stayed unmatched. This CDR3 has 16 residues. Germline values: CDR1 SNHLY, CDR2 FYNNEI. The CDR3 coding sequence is TGTGCCAGCAGGTTGACTAGCGGGTCTAGCACAGATACGCAGTATTTT. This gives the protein CASRLTSGSSTDTQYF.

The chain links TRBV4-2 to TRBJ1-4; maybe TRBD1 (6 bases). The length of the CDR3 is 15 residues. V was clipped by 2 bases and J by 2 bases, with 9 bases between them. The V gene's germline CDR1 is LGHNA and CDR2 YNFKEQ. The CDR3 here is CASSQTTGTNEKLFF. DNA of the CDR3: TGTGCCAGCAGCCAAACGACAGGCACTAATGAAAAACTGTTTTTT.

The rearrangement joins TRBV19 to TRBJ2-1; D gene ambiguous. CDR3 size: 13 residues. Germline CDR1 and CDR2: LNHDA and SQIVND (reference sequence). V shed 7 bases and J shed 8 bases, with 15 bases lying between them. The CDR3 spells CASKRQASDEQFF. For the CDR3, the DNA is TGTGCCAGTAAAAGGCAGGCCTCCGATGAGCAGTTCTTC.

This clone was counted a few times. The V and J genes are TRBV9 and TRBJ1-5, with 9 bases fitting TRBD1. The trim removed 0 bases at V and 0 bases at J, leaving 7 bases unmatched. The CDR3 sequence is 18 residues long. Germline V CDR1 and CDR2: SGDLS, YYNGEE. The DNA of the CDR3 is TGTGCCAGCAGCGTAGAAAAGGGACAGGGAGATAGCAATCAGCCCCAGCATTTT. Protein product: CASSVEKGQGDSNQPQHF. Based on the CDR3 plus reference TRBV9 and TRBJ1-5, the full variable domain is DSGVTQTPKHLITATGQRVTLRCSPRSGDLSVYWYQQSLDQGLQFLIQYYNGEERAKGNILERFSAQQFPDLHSELNLSSLELGDSALYFCASSVEKGQGDSNQPQHFGDGTRLSIL.

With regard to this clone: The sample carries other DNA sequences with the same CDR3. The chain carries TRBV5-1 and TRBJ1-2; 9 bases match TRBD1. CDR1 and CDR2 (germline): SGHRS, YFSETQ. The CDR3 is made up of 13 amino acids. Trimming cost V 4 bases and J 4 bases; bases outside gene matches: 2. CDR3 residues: CASSPTGGYGYTF. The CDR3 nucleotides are TGCGCCAGCAGCCCGACAGGGGGCTATGGCTACACCTTC.

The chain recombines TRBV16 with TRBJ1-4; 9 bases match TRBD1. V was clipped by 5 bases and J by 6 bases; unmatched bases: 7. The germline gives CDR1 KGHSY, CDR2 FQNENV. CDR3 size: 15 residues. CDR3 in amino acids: CASSSTGTGYEKLFF. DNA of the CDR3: TGTGCCAGCAGCAGTACCGGGACAGGGTATGAAAAACTGTTTTTT.

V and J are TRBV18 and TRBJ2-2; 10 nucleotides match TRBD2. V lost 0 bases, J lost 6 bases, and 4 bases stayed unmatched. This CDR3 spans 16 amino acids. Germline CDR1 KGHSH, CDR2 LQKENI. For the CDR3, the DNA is TGTGCCAGCTCACCACCTAACCTAGCGGGGGCCGGGGAGCTGTTTTTT. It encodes CASSPPNLAGAGELFF.

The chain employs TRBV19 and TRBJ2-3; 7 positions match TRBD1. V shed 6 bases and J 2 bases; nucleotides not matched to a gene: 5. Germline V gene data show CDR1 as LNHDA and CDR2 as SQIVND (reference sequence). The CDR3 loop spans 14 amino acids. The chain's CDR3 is CASSGQAYTDTQYF. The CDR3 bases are TGTGCCAGTAGCGGACAGGCCTACACAGATACGCAGTATTTT.

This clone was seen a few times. CDR3 nucleotide sequence: TGTGCCTGGAGTGCAGTCCAGATAAATGAAAAACTGTTTTTT. This encodes CAWSAVQINEKLFF. The genes are TRBV30 and TRBJ1-4; no definite D call. V was trimmed by 1 base and J by 5 bases, leaving 11 bases between them. Germline V gene lookup returns CDR1 GTSNPN and CDR2 SVGIG (reference sequence). The CDR3 is 14 residues long.

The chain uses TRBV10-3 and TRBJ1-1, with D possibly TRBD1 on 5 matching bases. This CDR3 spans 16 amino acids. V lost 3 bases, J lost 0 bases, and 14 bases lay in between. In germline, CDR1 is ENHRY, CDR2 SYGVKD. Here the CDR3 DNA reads TGTGCCATCAGTGATGGTAGGGCAGGGTTGAACACTGAAGCTTTCTTT. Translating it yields CAISDGRAGLNTEAFF.

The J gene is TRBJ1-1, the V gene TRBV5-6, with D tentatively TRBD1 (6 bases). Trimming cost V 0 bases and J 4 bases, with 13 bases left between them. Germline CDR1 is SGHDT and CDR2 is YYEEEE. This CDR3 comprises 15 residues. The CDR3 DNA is TGTGCCAGCAGCTTGGTGAGCAGGGGAACCACTGAAGCTTTCTTT. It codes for CASSLVSRGTTEAFF.

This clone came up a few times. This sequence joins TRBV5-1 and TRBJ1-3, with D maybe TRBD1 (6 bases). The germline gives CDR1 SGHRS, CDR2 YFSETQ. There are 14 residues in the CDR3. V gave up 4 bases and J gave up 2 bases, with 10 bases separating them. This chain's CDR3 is CASSIQGAGNTIYF. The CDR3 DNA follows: TGCGCCAGCAGCATACAGGGTGCTGGAAACACCATATATTTT.

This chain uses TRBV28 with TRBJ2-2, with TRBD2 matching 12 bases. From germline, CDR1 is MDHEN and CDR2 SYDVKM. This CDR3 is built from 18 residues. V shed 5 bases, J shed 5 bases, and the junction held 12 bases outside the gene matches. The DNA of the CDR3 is TGTGCCAGCAGTAGACGACTAGCGGGGGAGCGATGGACCGGGGAGCTGTTTTTT. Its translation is CASSRRLAGERWTGELFF. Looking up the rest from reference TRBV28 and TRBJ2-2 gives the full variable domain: DVKVTQSSRYLVKRTGEKVFLECVQDMDHENMFWYRQDPGLGLRLIYFSYDVKMKEKGDIPEGYSVSREKKERFSLILESASTNQTSMYLCASSRRLAGERWTGELFFGEGSRLTVL.

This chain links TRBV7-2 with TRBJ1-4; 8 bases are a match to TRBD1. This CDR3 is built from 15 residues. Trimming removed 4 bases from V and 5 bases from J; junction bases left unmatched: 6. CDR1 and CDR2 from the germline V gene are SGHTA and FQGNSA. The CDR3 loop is CASSSGQGRNEKLFF. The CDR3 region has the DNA TGTGCCAGCAGCTCCGGACAGGGAAGGAATGAAAAACTGTTTTTT.

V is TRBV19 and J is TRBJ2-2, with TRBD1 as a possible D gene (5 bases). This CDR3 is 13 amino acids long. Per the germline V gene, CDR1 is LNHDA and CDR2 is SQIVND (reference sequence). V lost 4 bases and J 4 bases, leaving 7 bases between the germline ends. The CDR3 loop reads CASSTGSTGELFF. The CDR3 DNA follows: TGTGCCAGTAGTACAGGGTCCACCGGGGAGCTGTTTTTT.